Listed below are T cell receptor beta chains from one sample, sequenced in a study of blood T cell repertoires in COVID-19. Only in-frame clones appear in the TCRdb table, and some are missing; sequencing was by immunoSEQ multiplex PCR. The sample consists of tens of thousands of clones, 65% to 90% of them appearing once. The sample comprised peripheral blood. The receptors shown here come from a man older than 75 with acute or convalescent COVID-19. Both conserved end residues are part of each CDR3. The size field is filled for only some rows; it gives once, few, many or a size class.

CDR3aa,abundance,v_gene
CASSIQGPNEKLFF,.,TRBV19
CSVDRPLRGNEQFF,once,TRBV29-1
CASSLHTLDSATNEKLFF,.,TRBV4-1
CASSQRLVDEQFF,.,TRBV14
CASSPGTGYEQYF,.,TRBV9
CASSGGTGVRNQPQHF,.,TRBV25-1
CASSLGEGQPQHF,few,TRBV5-8
CASSLPGTGYNEQFF,once,TRBV28
CASSPPSGVDTEAFF,.,TRBV18
CASSRLGAPYEQYF,.,TRBV3-1/TRBV3-2
CASSVMGGTEAFF,.,TRBV5-1